This T cell receptor beta chain was found in a study of metastatic and nonmetastatic thyroid tumors. Study-wide background: It was across blood and tumor or nodule tissue from malignant and benign thyroid patients that repertoires were compared.

There are many counts of this clone. Its matching antigen is unknown. Findings and caveats of the study: A significant increase in TCR beta diversity was reportedly seen in malignant thyroid tumors relative to benign nodules, in blood and tumor.

All patients were treatment-naive before thyroid surgery. V was trimmed by 4 bases and J by 2 bases, leaving 22 bases between them. Germline V gives CDR1 SGHDT, CDR2 YYEEEE. The CDR3 loop spans 17 amino acids. Authors' methods: A classifier for distant metastasis in papillary thyroid cancer was constructed using CDR3 differences observed across clinicopathological groups. From the PCR reads, TCRdb re-called clones with MiXCR. The V and J calls were not made by the authors but by TCRdb's processing. Altogether 25,000 to 40,000 clones are present, around 7.4% being singletons, with the ten largest covering 43%.

The chain combines TRBV5-6 with TRBJ2-7, with D possibly TRBD1 on 6 matching bases. Sample: blood. The sequence was obtained from a female donor with papillary thyroid cancer or a benign thyroid nodule (not recorded which). Some clones in this sample may be carry-over from other donors' samples. In nucleotides, the CDR3 is TGTGCCAGCAGCCCAAGACAGGTAGGGCTTTTAACCTACGAGCAGTACTTC. It is translated as CASSPRQVGLLTYEQYF.